Shown below are 3 T cell receptor beta chains from a single sample sequenced in a study of T cells expressing NK-cell markers. One entry per CDR3 protein, without DNA, is what TCRdb gives after re-calling the 5' RACE reads. With about 460,000 distinct CDR3 sequences in the sample, the ten largest clones hold roughly 1.4%. The sequenced sample consisted of blood T cells: a sorted CD56 or NKG2C T cell subset, CD4+ or CD8+ T cells, or bulk PBMC T cells (not recorded which). The receptors were gathered from a woman aged 50 to 60 in good health.

The chain uses TRBV12-3 or TRBV12-4 and TRBJ1-1. The CDR3 is 14 amino acids. CDR3 protein: CASRVSAANTEAFF.

The rearrangement joins TRBV2 to TRBJ2-3; TCRdb outputs TRBD2, but without DNA this stays unchecked. The CDR3 has 15 amino acids. The germline V gene encodes CDR1 SNHLY and CDR2 FYNNEI. The CDR3 here is CASSRTSGSTDTQYF. The variable domain in full, with the rest retrieved from reference TRBV2 and TRBJ2-3, is EPEVTQTPSHQVTQMGQEVILRCVPISNHLYFYWYRQILGQKVEFLVSFYNNEISEKSEIFDDQFSVERPDGSNFTLKIRSTKLEDSAMYFCASSRTSGSTDTQYFGPGTRLTVL.

This chain connects TRBV4-1 to TRBJ2-5; TCRdb designates TRBD2, a call that cannot be tested without DNA. The CDR3 length is 15 residues. Per the germline V gene, CDR1 is MGHRA and CDR2 is YSYEKL. The CDR3 protein is CASSTPSGVPETQYF.